This record covers a single TCR beta chain. Its specificity is unknown. Profiled with immunoSEQ multiplex PCR; TCRdb holds only in-frame clones, not every one. The data contain some 140,000 clones, approximately 87% of them singletons. The data belong to a study of T cell responses to AZD1222 COVID-19 vaccine. General study findings and limits: Across spike, vaccine-associated CD4 TCRs were found, dominant at 160-218 and 743-854.

The source is an adult in good health. Sequencing used peripheral blood, obtained on day 0 of MenACWY control vaccination.

The CDR3: CASSQGLGPQEGYTF. The CDR3 region has the DNA TGTGCCAGCAGCCAAGGACTGGGTCCTCAGGAGGGCTACACCTTC. V and J are TRBV3-1 (or the pseudogene TRBV3-2) and TRBJ1-2; D not certain. CDR1 is LGHDT and CDR2 is YNNKEL in the germline V gene (reference sequence). The CDR3 runs 15 residues. V was trimmed by 1 base and J by 8 bases, leaving 17 bases between them.